The following is a TCR beta chain sequence with its context. This sample was taken from a study of shared clonotypes between healthy human individuals. V lost 4 bases to trimming and J lost 7 bases; unmatched junction nucleotides: 5. The CDR3 loop spans 14 amino acids. Germline CDR1 reads SGHRS; CDR2 reads YFSETQ. Clones were sequenced by immunoSEQ multiplex PCR, and TCRdb holds only the in-frame ones, with some missing. Found here are almost 750,000 clones, 55% to 80% of them singletons; the top ten hold approximately 2%. Sequenced: memory CD4+ T cells sorted from blood. Sample subset: CD45RA-negative fraction. The chain is built from TRBV5-1 and TRBJ1-4, with 9 bases fitting TRBD1. The source is a woman aged 25 to 45 in good health. CDR3 nucleotides: TGCGCCAGCAGCGAGGGACAGGGTAGTGAAAAACTGTTTTTT. This encodes CASSEGQGSEKLFF. Looking up the rest from reference TRBV5-1 and TRBJ1-4 gives the full variable domain: KAGVTQTPRYLIKTRGQQVTLSCSPISGHRSVSWYQQTPGQGLQFLFEYFSETQRNKGNFPGRFSGRQFSNSRSEMNVSTLELGDSALYLCASSEGQGSEKLFFGSGTQLSVL.